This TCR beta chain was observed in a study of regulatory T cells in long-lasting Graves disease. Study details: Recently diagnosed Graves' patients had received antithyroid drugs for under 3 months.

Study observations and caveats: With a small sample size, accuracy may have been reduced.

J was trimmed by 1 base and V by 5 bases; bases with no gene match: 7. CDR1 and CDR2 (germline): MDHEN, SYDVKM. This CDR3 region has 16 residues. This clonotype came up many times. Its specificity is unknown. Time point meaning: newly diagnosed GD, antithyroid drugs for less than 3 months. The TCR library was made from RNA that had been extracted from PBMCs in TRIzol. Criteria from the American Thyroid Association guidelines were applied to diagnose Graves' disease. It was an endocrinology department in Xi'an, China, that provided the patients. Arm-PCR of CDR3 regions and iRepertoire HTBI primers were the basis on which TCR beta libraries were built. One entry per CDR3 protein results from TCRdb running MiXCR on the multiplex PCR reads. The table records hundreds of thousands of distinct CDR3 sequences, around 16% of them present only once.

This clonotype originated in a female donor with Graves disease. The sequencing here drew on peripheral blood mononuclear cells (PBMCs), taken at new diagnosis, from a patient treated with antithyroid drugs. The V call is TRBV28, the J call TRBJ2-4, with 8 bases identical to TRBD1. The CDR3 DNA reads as TGTGCCAGCAGTACGATGGACAGGGTTGCCAAAAACATTCAGTACTTC. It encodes CASSTMDRVAKNIQYF.